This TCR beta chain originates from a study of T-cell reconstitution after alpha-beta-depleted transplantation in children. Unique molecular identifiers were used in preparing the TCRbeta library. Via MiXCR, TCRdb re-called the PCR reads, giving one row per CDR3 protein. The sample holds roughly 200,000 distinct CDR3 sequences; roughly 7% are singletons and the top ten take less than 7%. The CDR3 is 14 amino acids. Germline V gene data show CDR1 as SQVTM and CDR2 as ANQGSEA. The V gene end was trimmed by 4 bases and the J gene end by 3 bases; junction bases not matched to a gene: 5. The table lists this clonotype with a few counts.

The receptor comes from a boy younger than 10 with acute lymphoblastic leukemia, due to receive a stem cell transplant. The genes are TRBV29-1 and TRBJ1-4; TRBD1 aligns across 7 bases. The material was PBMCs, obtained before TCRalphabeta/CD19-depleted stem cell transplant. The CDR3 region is CSVGPGGSNEKLFF. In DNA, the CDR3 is TGCAGCGTTGGACCAGGGGGATCTAATGAAAAACTGTTTTTT. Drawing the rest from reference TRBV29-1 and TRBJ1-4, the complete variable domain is SAVISQKPSRDICQRGTSLTIQCQVDSQVTMMFWYRQQPGQSLTLIATANQGSEATYESGFVIDKFPISRPNLTFSTLTVSNMSPEDSSIYLCSVGPGGSNEKLFFGSGTQLSVL.